A single sample gave rise to the 24 T cell receptor beta chains below, sequenced in a study of blood T cell repertoires in COVID-19. Produced via immunoSEQ multiplex PCR; TCRdb's table is partial and in-frame only. The sample records more than 95,000 clones, around 82% being singletons. Material for sequencing was peripheral blood. The receptor set was obtained from a man aged 25 to 40 with COVID-19, enrolled during active disease.

At least ten counts were recorded for this clone. This chain joins TRBV3-1 (or the pseudogene TRBV3-2) and TRBJ2-7, with 12 bases lining up with TRBD2. Trimming cost V 4 bases and J 4 bases; bases outside gene matches: 5. This CDR3 comprises 15 residues. Germline CDR1 and CDR2: LGHDT and YNNKEL (reference sequence). In DNA form, the CDR3 reads TGTGCCAGCAGCCGCCGACTAGCGGGGGAGTACGAGCAGTACTTC. This translates into CASSRRLAGEYEQYF.

V and J are TRBV9 and TRBJ2-7; tentatively, D is TRBD2 (6 bases). The CDR3 consists of 15 residues. V was clipped by 0 bases and J by 0 bases, with 10 bases between them. The germline V gene encodes CDR1 SGDLS and CDR2 YYNGEE. CDR3: CASSVGLASSYEQYF. CDR3 DNA: TGTGCCAGCAGCGTAGGTCTAGCGAGCTCCTACGAGCAGTACTTC.

The rearrangement uses TRBV9 and TRBJ1-2; the D is unclear. This CDR3 region has 15 residues. Trimming took off 0 bases at V and 8 bases at J, with 17 bases between the two ends. Germline V gene data show CDR1 as SGDLS and CDR2 as YYNGEE. CDR3 in amino acids: CASSVESLTLWGYTF. Written as DNA, the CDR3 is TGTGCCAGCAGCGTAGAGAGTCTGACACTTTGGGGCTACACCTTC.

The rearrangement links TRBV11-3 to TRBJ2-1, with D possibly matching TRBD2 (5 bases). There are 12 residues in the CDR3. V lost 5 bases and J 5 bases, leaving 7 bases between the germline ends. Germline values: CDR1 SGHNT, CDR2 YENEEA. The CDR3 DNA is TGTGCCAGCAGCGACGGGGACAATGAGCAGTTCTTC. Translating it yields CASSDGDNEQFF. Full variable domain (rest looked up from reference TRBV11-3 and TRBJ2-1): EAGVVQSPRYKIIEKKQPVAFWCNPISGHNTLYWYLQNLGQGPELLIRYENEEAVDDSQLPKDRFSAERLKGVDSTLKIQPAELGDSAVYLCASSDGDNEQFFGPGTRLTVL.

The chain links TRBV29-1 to TRBJ2-1; 12 bases align to TRBD2. The ends lost 7 bases at V and 0 bases at J; junction bases unmatched: 7. Germline V gives CDR1 SQVTM, CDR2 ANQGSEA. CDR3 length equals 16 residues. In DNA form, the CDR3 reads TGCAGCGCTCTAGGGACTAGCGGGCCCTCCTACAATGAGCAGTTCTTC. Amino acids: CSALGTSGPSYNEQFF.

CDR3: CASSLGLDTYNEQFF. CDR3 DNA sequence: TGCGCCAGCAGCTTGGGACTAGATACCTACAATGAGCAGTTCTTC. The V call is TRBV5-1, the J call TRBJ2-1, with TRBD2 as a possible D gene (6 bases). Germline V gene sequence: CDR1 SGHRS, CDR2 YFSETQ. V lost 0 bases to trimming and J lost 2 bases, with 9 bases between them. The CDR3 covers 15 residues.

This clone was counted only a few times. The rearrangement links TRBV7-9 to TRBJ2-7, with D tentatively TRBD1 (5 bases). V lost 3 bases and J lost 2, with 14 bases in between. The CDR3 totals 15 residues. In germline, CDR1 is SEHNR, CDR2 FQNEAQ (reference sequence). CDR3 residues: CASSFRESGTYEQYF. For the CDR3, the DNA is TGTGCCAGCAGCTTCAGGGAATCTGGAACCTACGAGCAGTACTTC.

The chain uses TRBV30 and TRBJ1-6; 10 bases agree with TRBD1. The CDR3 extends over 17 amino acids. V shed 3 bases and J 4 bases; nucleotides not matched to a gene: 9. The germline V gene encodes CDR1 GTSNPN and CDR2 SVGIG (reference sequence). CDR3 residues: CAWRASTGGGYNSPLHF. As DNA, the CDR3 is TGTGCCTGGAGGGCCTCGACAGGGGGCGGGTATAATTCACCCCTCCACTTT.

This clone showed up just once. V usage is TRBV6-5 and J usage is TRBJ1-1; TRBD1 matches 11 bases. Germline CDR1 and CDR2: MNHEY and SVGAGI. Losses at the gene ends were 2 bases for V and 1 base for J; bases not matched to a gene: 0. The CDR3 has 15 residues. The CDR3 is CASSYGTGGNTEAFF. DNA for the CDR3: TGTGCCAGCAGTTACGGGACAGGGGGGAACACTGAAGCTTTCTTT.

CDR3 residues: CSVEPDRTAIYGYTF. CDR3 in DNA: TGCAGCGTTGAACCTGATCGGACAGCCATCTATGGCTACACCTTC. The chain joins TRBV29-1 to TRBJ1-2, with D perhaps matching TRBD1 (6 bases). CDR3 length: 15 residues. CDR1 is SQVTM and CDR2 is ANQGSEA in the germline V gene. Trimming left V 2 bases short and J 4 bases short, with 17 bases between.

CDR3 protein: CASSTRGTDTQYF. As DNA, the CDR3 is TGTGCCAGCAGCACCCGGGGCACAGATACGCAGTATTTT. The genes are TRBV5-6 and TRBJ2-3; D not certain. This CDR3 has 13 amino acids. Per germline, CDR1 SGHDT and CDR2 YYEEEE. Between the trimmed V and J ends, which lost 4 bases and 1 base, there was a span of 7 bases.

This rearrangement joins TRBV5-6 to TRBJ1-2; TRBD1 agrees at 10 bases. Germline loops: CDR1 SGHDT, CDR2 YYEEEE. The CDR3 totals 16 residues. Trimming removed 0 bases from V and 7 bases from J; junction bases left unmatched: 9. The chain's CDR3 is CASSLAAGTGERGYTF. The CDR3 bases are TGTGCCAGCAGCTTGGCCGCGGGGACAGGGGAACGTGGCTACACCTTC. The variable domain in full, completed from reference TRBV5-6 and TRBJ1-2, reads DAGVTQSPTHLIKTRGQQVTLRCSPKSGHDTVSWYQQALGQGPQFIFQYYEEEERQRGNFPDRFSGHQFPNYSSELNVNALLLGDSALYLCASSLAAGTGERGYTFGSGTRLTVV.

The chain joins TRBV21-1 to TRBJ2-5; the DNA was not compared with TRBD1, the D call given in the table. TRBV21-1 is shown as a pseudogene. The CDR3 contains 15 residues. The CDR3 protein is CASSKRKRGQETQYF. DNA of the CDR3: TGTGCCAGCAGCAAAAGGAAAAGGGGCCAAGAGACCCAGTACTTC.

The chain is built from TRBV20-1 and TRBJ2-7; D is perhaps TRBD1 (6 bases). V was pared by 3 bases and J by 0 bases, with 12 bases between. Germline V gene sequence: CDR1 DFQATT, CDR2 SNEGSKA (reference sequence). The CDR3 extends over 14 amino acids. The CDR3 region has the DNA TGCAGTGCTAGTCGTCCAGGGGTCTCCTACGAGCAGTACTTC. It yields the protein CSASRPGVSYEQYF.

This clone was picked up a small number of times. V usage is TRBV19 and J usage is TRBJ2-7, with 8 positions matching TRBD1. This CDR3 spans 15 amino acids. J was trimmed by 2 bases and V by 4 bases; bases with no gene match: 7. The germline V gene has CDR1 LNHDA and CDR2 SQIVND (reference sequence). The CDR3 bases are TGTGCCAGTAGTAAAGCCGGGACAGGAACCTACGAGCAGTACTTC. Translating gives CASSKAGTGTYEQYF.

The V call is TRBV3-1 (or the pseudogene TRBV3-2), the J call TRBJ1-2; D is perhaps TRBD1 (6 bases). Per germline, CDR1 LGHDT and CDR2 YNNKEL (reference sequence). CDR3 length equals 14 residues. Trimming took 0 bases from V and 4 from J, leaving 9 bases between them. This CDR3 reads CASSQEGAGYGYTF. As DNA, the CDR3 is TGTGCCAGCAGCCAAGAGGGGGCGGGCTATGGCTACACCTTC.

This chain connects TRBV2 to TRBJ1-2; TRBD1 agrees at 7 bases. The CDR3 runs 13 residues. The trim removed 6 bases at V and 3 bases at J, leaving 4 bases unmatched. The germline V gene encodes CDR1 SNHLY and CDR2 FYNNEI. The CDR3 nucleotides read TGTGCCAGCAGCCTTACAGGGGACTATGGCTACACCTTC. Encoded protein: CASSLTGDYGYTF.

This chain connects TRBV27 to TRBJ2-5; TRBD1 aligns across 10 bases. V trimming: 5 bases; J trimming: 3 bases; junction bases outside the gene matches: 6. This CDR3 is 15 amino acids long. Germline assignment: CDR1 MNHEY and CDR2 SMNVEV (reference sequence). CDR3 residues: CASSTRQGAKETQYF. Written as DNA, the CDR3 is TGTGCCAGCAGTACACGACAGGGGGCGAAAGAGACCCAGTACTTC.

The chain links TRBV27 to TRBJ2-7, with 10 bases lining up with TRBD1. CDR1 is MNHEY, CDR2 SMNVEV, per germline (reference sequence). The CDR3 loop spans 15 amino acids. Trimming at V came to 0 bases and at J to 3 bases, leaving 2 bases not matched to a gene. CDR3 region: CASSLSWTGGYEQYF. The CDR3 nucleotides read TGTGCCAGCAGTTTATCGTGGACAGGGGGCTACGAGCAGTACTTC.

This rearrangement joins TRBV30 to TRBJ2-4; tentatively, D is TRBD2 (6 bases). The germline V and J ends were trimmed by 1 base and 2 bases, with 21 bases remaining between them. Germline CDR1 reads GTSNPN; CDR2 reads SVGIG (reference sequence). CDR3 size: 18 residues. The CDR3 DNA is TGTGCCTGGAGTGATTCCGGGAGAGGGGATCATTCCAAAAACATTCAGTACTTC. Amino acids: CAWSDSGRGDHSKNIQYF.

The CDR3 nucleotides are TGTGCCAGTAGCCCAACAGGGGATGGTTATCAGCCCCAGCATTTT. Its translation: CASSPTGDGYQPQHF. The V gene is TRBV19, the J gene TRBJ1-5, with TRBD1 identical over 7 bases. The CDR3 extends over 15 amino acids. V lost 6 bases, J lost 5 bases, and 10 bases stayed unmatched. The germline gives CDR1 LNHDA, CDR2 SQIVND (reference sequence).

This rearrangement joins TRBV30 to TRBJ1-2; 8 bases align to TRBD1. The V and J ends lost 1 base and 4 bases, in that order; junction bases with no gene match: 5. Germline V gives CDR1 GTSNPN, CDR2 SVGIG (reference sequence). The CDR3 has 14 residues. In DNA, the CDR3 is TGTGCCTGGAGTGACCTAGGGACAGGCTATGGCTACACCTTC. Translation: CAWSDLGTGYGYTF.

J is TRBJ2-7 and V is TRBV5-5, with TRBD2 matching over 9 bases. The trim removed 1 base at V and 0 bases at J, leaving 8 bases unmatched. CDR1 and CDR2 from the germline V gene are SGHKS and YYEKEE (reference sequence). The CDR3 contains 17 residues. The CDR3 coding sequence is TGTGCCAGCAGCTTGCATGTGCGACTAGCGGTCTCCTACGAGCAGTACTTC. Its translation is CASSLHVRLAVSYEQYF.

In its sample, this clone was seen once. The J gene is TRBJ2-3, the V gene TRBV4-3; 7 nucleotides line up with TRBD2. With V trimmed by 0 bases and J by 4 bases, 7 bases remained unmatched. CDR1 is LGHNA and CDR2 is YSLEER in the germline V gene. The CDR3 is 16 amino acids. DNA of the CDR3: TGCGCCAGCAGCCAAGAATGGGGCGGGGGTTCAGATACGCAGTATTTT. As protein: CASSQEWGGGSDTQYF.